This T cell receptor (beta chain) came from a study of blood T cell repertoires in COVID-19. Study at large: Samples came from the United States, Italy and Spain, spanning acute and convalescent COVID-19. PBMCs, B-cell-depleted T cells, or T cells were the source of the cDNA or gDNA that made up the material.

Sequencing used immunoSEQ multiplex PCR; TCRdb keeps in-frame clones, though not all of them. The sample gives more than 200,000 clones, just under 90% of which show up once; approximately 2.4% is in the top ten. V lost 8 bases and J 7 bases, leaving 23 bases between the germline ends. This CDR3 has 15 amino acids. CDR1 MNHEY and CDR2 SVGAGI come from the germline V gene. The sequenced sample consisted of peripheral blood. The rearrangement links TRBV6-5 to TRBJ1-2; possible D gene TRBD1, 6 bases. This clonotype was obtained from a young man with COVID-19, enrolled during active disease. The CDR3 sequence: CASSEDSHSLGGYTF. The DNA for the CDR3 is TGTGCCAGCTCGGAGGACAGCCATTCCCTCGGTGGCTACACCTTC.